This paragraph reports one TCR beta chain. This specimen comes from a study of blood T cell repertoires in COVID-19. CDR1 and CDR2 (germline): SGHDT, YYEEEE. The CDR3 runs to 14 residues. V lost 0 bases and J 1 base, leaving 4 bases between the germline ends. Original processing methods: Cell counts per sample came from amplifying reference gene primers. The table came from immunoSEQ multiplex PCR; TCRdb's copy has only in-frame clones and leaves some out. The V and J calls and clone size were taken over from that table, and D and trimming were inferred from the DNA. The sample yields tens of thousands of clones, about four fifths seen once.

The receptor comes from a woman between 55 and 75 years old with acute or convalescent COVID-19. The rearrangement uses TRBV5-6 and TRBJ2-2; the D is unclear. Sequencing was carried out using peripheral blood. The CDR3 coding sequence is TGTGCCAGCAGCTTGGCCCAGAACACCGGGGAGCTGTTTTTT. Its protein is CASSLAQNTGELFF.